This T cell receptor (beta chain) was sequenced during a study of molecular identifiers for immune sequencing clone quantification. The CDR3 totals 12 residues. Germline V gene sequence: CDR1 DFQATT, CDR2 SNEGSKA (reference sequence). This clonotype was detected ten times or more. TCRdb used MiXCR to reprocess the PCR reads, holding one entry per CDR3 protein. Of approximately 670,000 distinct CDR3 sequences listed, just under 20% were seen once; the top ten hold under 0.95%. The source material was naive CD8+ T cells from blood, with Jurkat cell RNA spiked in. The subset here: FACS-sorted CD8+CD4-CCR7+CD45RA+ naive T cells. The chain carries TRBV20-1 and TRBJ2-7, with 7 bases aligning to TRBD1. The source is a human donor in good health. Some libraries in this study had Jurkat cell RNA spiked in. CDR3 sequence: CSARDSSYEQYF. The DNA for the CDR3 is TGCAGCGCCCGGGACAGCTCCTACGAGCAGTACTTC.